The 26 T cell receptor beta chains reported below all come from one sample, sequenced in a study of blood T cell repertoires in COVID-19. The assay was immunoSEQ multiplex PCR, and TCRdb's table has in-frame clones only and misses some. The sample holds some 120,000 clones, 86% seen once. The sample consisted of peripheral blood. The receptors were sampled from a human donor in a cohort sampled during active COVID-19.

The chain combines TRBV24-1 with TRBJ2-1, with D tentatively TRBD1 (6 bases). From germline, CDR1 is KGHDR and CDR2 SFDVKD. V lost 0 bases, J lost 0 bases, and 11 bases lay in between. This CDR3 is built from 17 residues. CDR3 in amino acids: CATSDLTGKSSYNEQFF. In nucleotides, the CDR3 is TGTGCCACCAGTGATTTGACAGGGAAGAGCTCCTACAATGAGCAGTTCTTC.

The rearrangement links TRBV5-1 to TRBJ1-1; D uncertain. Germline assignment: CDR1 SGHRS and CDR2 YFSETQ. This CDR3 has 14 residues. V lost 4 bases, J lost 9 bases, and 19 bases lay in between. CDR3 sequence (DNA): TGCGCCAGCAGCCCGGAACGGGGAGGGCAGAAAGCTTTCTTT. It translates to CASSPERGGQKAFF. The complete variable domain, with remaining parts taken from reference TRBV5-1 and TRBJ1-1, reads KAGVTQTPRYLIKTRGQQVTLSCSPISGHRSVSWYQQTPGQGLQFLFEYFSETQRNKGNFPGRFSGRQFSNSRSEMNVSTLELGDSALYLCASSPERGGQKAFFGQGTRLTVV.

The chain recombines TRBV3-1 (or the pseudogene TRBV3-2) with TRBJ1-3; TRBD1 is a possible D gene (6 bases). This CDR3 spans 13 amino acids. V lost 6 bases and J lost 3, with 9 bases in between. The germline V gene encodes CDR1 LGHDT and CDR2 YNNKEL (reference sequence). The CDR3: CASSTGFGNTIYF. CDR3 coding DNA: TGTGCCAGCAGTACAGGGTTTGGAAACACCATATATTTT.

This chain connects TRBV6-5 to TRBJ2-1; perhaps TRBD2 as D (6 bases). The germline gives CDR1 MNHEY, CDR2 SVGAGI. There are 16 residues in the CDR3. The V end was cut by 2 bases, the J end by 5 bases, with 16 bases between. The CDR3 is CASSYLPSRLDNEQFF. Here the CDR3 DNA reads TGTGCCAGCAGTTACCTCCCCTCTCGACTAGACAATGAGCAGTTCTTC.

The gene calls are TRBV19 and TRBJ2-3, with TRBD2 identical over 9 bases. The CDR3 contains 13 residues. Germline V gene lookup returns CDR1 LNHDA and CDR2 SQIVND (reference sequence). V trimming: 7 bases; J trimming: 4 bases; junction bases outside the gene matches: 3. The CDR3 region is CASNAGGSDTQYF. CDR3 coding DNA: TGTGCCAGTAATGCGGGAGGGTCAGATACGCAGTATTTT. The full variable domain, in which reference TRBV19 and TRBJ2-3 provide the parts outside the CDR3, is DGGITQSPKYLFRKEGQNVTLSCEQNLNHDAMYWYRQDPGQGLRLIYYSQIVNDFQKGDIAEGYSVSREKKESFPLTVTSAQKNPTAFYLCASNAGGSDTQYFGPGTRLTVL.

The rearrangement links TRBV10-3 to TRBJ1-2; 8 nucleotides agree with TRBD1. Germline V gene lookup returns CDR1 ENHRY and CDR2 SYGVKD. Trimming cost V 6 bases and J 7 bases; bases outside gene matches: 13. The CDR3 is 15 residues long. The CDR3 is CAIRDTGDRGSGYTF. The CDR3 nucleotides are TGTGCCATCAGGGATACCGGAGACAGGGGCTCTGGCTACACCTTC.

The chain carries TRBV9 and TRBJ2-1; TRBD2 matches 15 bases. The germline V gene encodes CDR1 SGDLS and CDR2 YYNGEE. The CDR3 extends over 18 amino acids. V shed 3 bases and J 8 bases; nucleotides not matched to a gene: 12. The CDR3: CASSGRGLAGGQGHEQFF. The DNA for the CDR3 is TGTGCCAGCAGCGGACGGGGACTAGCGGGAGGCCAAGGCCATGAGCAGTTCTTC.

The V gene is TRBV30, the J gene TRBJ1-1, with D possibly being TRBD1 (5 bases). The V gene lost 0 bases and the J gene lost 0 bases, with 8 bases spanning the gap. The CDR3 extends over 14 amino acids. Germline V gene lookup returns CDR1 GTSNPN and CDR2 SVGIG (reference sequence). In DNA, the CDR3 is TGTGCCTGGAGTGTAATGACAGTGAACACTGAAGCTTTCTTT. It yields the protein CAWSVMTVNTEAFF.

V is TRBV7-9 and J is TRBJ2-3, with 11 bases aligning to TRBD2. V lost 2 bases, J lost 0 bases, and 10 bases stayed unmatched. CDR3 length: 19 residues. Germline CDR1 reads SEHNR; CDR2 reads FQNEAQ (reference sequence). The chain's CDR3 is CASSLLSSWTSGSTDTQYF. The CDR3 nucleotides are TGTGCCAGCAGCTTACTCTCCTCTTGGACTAGCGGGAGCACAGATACGCAGTATTTT.

The chain recombines TRBV2 with TRBJ2-1; 12 bases match TRBD2. This CDR3 comprises 15 residues. Germline V gene sequence: CDR1 SNHLY, CDR2 FYNNEI. Trimming removed 6 bases from V and 9 bases from J; junction bases left unmatched: 9. In DNA, the CDR3 is TGTGCCAGCAGCGTAGGACTAGCGGGAAGCGGTGAGCAGTTCTTC. Translated: CASSVGLAGSGEQFF.

This clone was seen a few times. The chain carries TRBV5-1 and TRBJ2-2; 11 bases map to TRBD2. The V gene's germline CDR1 is SGHRS and CDR2 YFSETQ. This CDR3 comprises 16 residues. The J segment lost 3 bases and the V segment lost 4 bases, leaving 5 bases of the junction unmatched. The CDR3 DNA sequence: TGCGCCAGCAGCCGAAGGGGACTAGCGGACACCGGGGAGCTGTTTTTT. Translation: CASSRRGLADTGELFF.

The V and J genes are TRBV3-1 (or the pseudogene TRBV3-2) and TRBJ2-4; TRBD1 matches 8 bases. This CDR3 comprises 14 residues. Germline V lookup: CDR1 LGHDT, CDR2 YNNKEL (reference sequence). The J segment lost 7 bases and the V segment lost 1 base, leaving 3 bases of the junction unmatched. The CDR3 DNA is TGTGCCAGCAGCCAAGCAGGGGGCGAGAACATTCAGTACTTC. The encoded protein is CASSQAGGENIQYF.

This chain links TRBV6-1 with TRBJ2-5; weak D call: TRBD2 (5 bases). Between the trimmed V and J ends, which lost 2 bases and 4 bases, there was a span of 14 bases. The CDR3 has 15 residues. Germline assignment: CDR1 MNHNS and CDR2 SASEGT. CDR3: CASSEIEGLGETQYF. CDR3 nucleotide sequence: TGTGCCAGCAGTGAAATTGAGGGATTGGGAGAGACCCAGTACTTC.

Concerning this clone: The sample carries other DNA sequences with the same CDR3. V is TRBV28 and J is TRBJ1-1; TRBD1 matches at 11 bases. V was pared by 5 bases and J by 0 bases, with 5 bases of the junction left unmatched. CDR3 length: 16 residues. Germline CDR1 MDHEN, CDR2 SYDVKM. The CDR3 nucleotides read TGTGCCAGCAGTCTTCGGACAGGGGGCGTGAACACTGAAGCTTTCTTT. As protein: CASSLRTGGVNTEAFF. Based on the CDR3 plus reference TRBV28 and TRBJ1-1, the full variable domain is DVKVTQSSRYLVKRTGEKVFLECVQDMDHENMFWYRQDPGLGLRLIYFSYDVKMKEKGDIPEGYSVSREKKERFSLILESASTNQTSMYLCASSLRTGGVNTEAFFGQGTRLTVV.

The chain employs TRBV27 and TRBJ2-7; TRBD2 matches at 11 bases. This CDR3 is 16 amino acids long. After removal of 5 bases from V and 2 bases from J, the junction contained 8 bases not matched to a gene. Germline V gene data show CDR1 as MNHEY and CDR2 as SMNVEV (reference sequence). The CDR3 nucleotides are TGTGCCAGCAGTCGCAATCCGGGACTAGCGGCCTACGAGCAGTACTTC. It encodes CASSRNPGLAAYEQYF.

The CDR3 loop reads CASSLVAGGSKNIQYF. The CDR3 region has the DNA TGCGCCAGCAGCTTGGTGGCGGGAGGGTCCAAAAACATTCAGTACTTC. The V and J genes are TRBV5-1 and TRBJ2-4, with 9 bases identical to TRBD2. Germline values: CDR1 SGHRS, CDR2 YFSETQ. The CDR3 spans 16 residues. V lost 0 bases to trimming and J lost 2 bases; unmatched junction nucleotides: 3.

V gene TRBV30 combines with J gene TRBJ2-1; 9 positions agree with TRBD2. Germline V gene data show CDR1 as GTSNPN and CDR2 as SVGIG (reference sequence). This CDR3 has 13 residues. The DNA of the CDR3 is TGTGCATGTAGCGGGAGCTCCTACAATGAGCAGTTCTTC. This gives the protein CACSGSSYNEQFF.

This chain links TRBV9 with TRBJ2-1; 7 bases are shared with TRBD2. Germline-derived CDR1 and CDR2 are SGDLS and YYNGEE. CDR3 length: 16 residues. With 4 bases clipped from V and 3 bases from J, the junction kept 10 bases outside the gene matches. CDR3 bases: TGTGCCAGCAGCCCCGGGGACTATCTGGACTACAATGAGCAGTTCTTC. This translates into CASSPGDYLDYNEQFF.

The J gene is TRBJ2-1, the V gene TRBV5-4; TRBD2 aligns across 7 bases. Unmatched junction bases numbered 10, after V lost 9 bases and J lost 4 bases. This CDR3 comprises 14 residues. The V gene's germline CDR1 is SGHNT and CDR2 YYREEE (reference sequence). The CDR3 spells CANSIAGRYNEQFF. The CDR3 bases are TGTGCCAACTCCATAGCGGGCCGATACAATGAGCAGTTCTTC.

The chain employs TRBV18 and TRBJ2-1; D uncertain. V shed 4 bases and J shed 1 base, with 14 bases lying between them. CDR3 length: 16 residues. From germline, CDR1 is KGHSH and CDR2 LQKENI. The DNA of the CDR3 is TGTGCCAGCTCACTAGAATGGGTGAGGTCCTACAATGAGCAGTTCTTC. Translating it yields CASSLEWVRSYNEQFF.

CDR3 residues: CASSQEGVERAYEQYF. The CDR3 bases are TGCGCCAGCAGCCAAGAAGGTGTAGAGAGGGCCTACGAGCAGTACTTC. This sequence joins TRBV4-1 and TRBJ2-7; TRBD2 might be the D (5 bases). V gave up 0 bases and J gave up 2 bases, with 14 bases separating them. The CDR3 is 16 residues long. Germline V gene sequence: CDR1 MGHRA, CDR2 YSYEKL.

The V and J genes are TRBV19 and TRBJ2-7, with D perhaps TRBD2 (6 bases). CDR1 and CDR2 from the germline V gene are LNHDA and SQIVND (reference sequence). CDR3 length: 15 residues. V lost 4 bases to trimming and J lost 3 bases, with 16 bases between them. CDR3: CASSNWAEDYYEQYF. The CDR3 bases are TGTGCCAGTAGTAACTGGGCAGAGGACTACTACGAGCAGTACTTC.

CDR3 amino acids: CASSVDRGNGYTF. CDR3 sequence (DNA): TGTGCCAGCAGCGTGGACAGGGGGAATGGCTACACCTTC. The chain recombines TRBV2 with TRBJ1-2; TRBD1 matches 10 bases. The germline V gene encodes CDR1 SNHLY and CDR2 FYNNEI. CDR3 length: 13 residues. V dropped 6 bases and J dropped 6; count of bases not matched to a gene: 4. The complete variable domain, with remaining parts taken from reference TRBV2 and TRBJ1-2, reads EPEVTQTPSHQVTQMGQEVILRCVPISNHLYFYWYRQILGQKVEFLVSFYNNEISEKSEIFDDQFSVERPDGSNFTLKIRSTKLEDSAMYFCASSVDRGNGYTFGSGTRLTVV.

This clone has more than one count but fewer than ten. The chain uses TRBV28 and TRBJ1-1; tentatively, D is TRBD1 (6 bases). Germline values: CDR1 MDHEN, CDR2 SYDVKM. Trimming took 6 bases from V and 6 from J, leaving 11 bases between them. CDR3 length: 12 residues. CDR3 region: CASRTGHAEAFF. DNA of the CDR3: TGTGCCAGCAGGACAGGACACGCTGAAGCTTTCTTT.

This chain links TRBV9 with TRBJ2-1; D is perhaps TRBD2 (6 bases). The CDR3 contains 15 residues. Germline CDR1 is SGDLS and CDR2 is YYNGEE. V lost 3 bases and J lost 9, with 19 bases in between. The CDR3 spells CASSEHDRELGEQFF. The CDR3 nucleotides are TGTGCCAGCAGCGAACACGACCGGGAGTTGGGTGAGCAGTTCTTC.

V and J are TRBV9 and TRBJ1-6; a weak D match, TRBD1 (6 bases). This CDR3 contains 15 residues. The germline V gene has CDR1 SGDLS and CDR2 YYNGEE. The V end was cut by 3 bases, the J end by 5 bases, with 12 bases between. The CDR3 protein is CASSDTTGDNSPLHF. CDR3 DNA sequence: TGTGCCAGCAGCGATACGACAGGAGATAATTCACCCCTCCACTTT.